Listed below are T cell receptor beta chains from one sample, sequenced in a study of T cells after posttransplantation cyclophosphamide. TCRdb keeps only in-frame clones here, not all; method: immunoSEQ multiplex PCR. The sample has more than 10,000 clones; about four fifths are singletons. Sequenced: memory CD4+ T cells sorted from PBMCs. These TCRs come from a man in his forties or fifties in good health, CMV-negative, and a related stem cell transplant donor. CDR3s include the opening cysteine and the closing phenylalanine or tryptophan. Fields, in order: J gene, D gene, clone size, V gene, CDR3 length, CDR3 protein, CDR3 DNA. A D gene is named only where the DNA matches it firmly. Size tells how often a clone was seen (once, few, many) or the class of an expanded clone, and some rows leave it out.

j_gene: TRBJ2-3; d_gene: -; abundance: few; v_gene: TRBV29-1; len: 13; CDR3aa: CSAAGTSTDTQYF; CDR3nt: TGCAGCGCGGCCGGGACTAGCACAGATACGCAGTATTTT
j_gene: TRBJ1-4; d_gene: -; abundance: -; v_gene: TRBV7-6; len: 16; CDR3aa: CASSSGVGATNEKLFF; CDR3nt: TGTGCCAGCAGCTCGGGGGTGGGTGCAACTAATGAAAAACTGTTTTTT
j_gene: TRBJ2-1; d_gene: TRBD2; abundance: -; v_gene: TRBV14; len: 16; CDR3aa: CASSPYTSGRVNEQFF; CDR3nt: TGTGCCAGCAGTCCCTACACTAGCGGGAGGGTCAATGAGCAGTTCTTC
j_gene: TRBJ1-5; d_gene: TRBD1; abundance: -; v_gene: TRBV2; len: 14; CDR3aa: CASSEQGADQPQHF; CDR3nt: TGTGCCAGCAGTGAACAGGGGGCAGATCAGCCCCAGCATTTT
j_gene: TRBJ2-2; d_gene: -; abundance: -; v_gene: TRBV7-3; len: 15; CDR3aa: CASRLQGGLTGELFF; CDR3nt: TGTGCCAGCAGGTTACAGGGAGGGTTGACCGGGGAGCTGTTTTTT
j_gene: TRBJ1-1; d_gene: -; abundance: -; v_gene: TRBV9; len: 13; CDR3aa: CASADRDTAEAFF; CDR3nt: TGTGCCAGCGCAGATCGGGACACCGCTGAAGCTTTCTTT
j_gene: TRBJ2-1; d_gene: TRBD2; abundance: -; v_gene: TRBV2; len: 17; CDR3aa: CASSEALRGVGYNEQFF; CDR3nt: TGTGCCAGCAGTGAAGCGCTTCGGGGGGTGGGTTACAATGAGCAGTTCTTC
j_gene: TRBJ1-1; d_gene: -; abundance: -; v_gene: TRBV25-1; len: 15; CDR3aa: CASRVGSSSDTEAFF; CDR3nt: TGTGCCAGCAGAGTGGGCTCAAGTTCGGACACTGAAGCTTTCTTT
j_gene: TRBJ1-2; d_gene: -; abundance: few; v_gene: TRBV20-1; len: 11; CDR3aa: CSARGPDGYTF; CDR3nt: TGCAGTGCTAGAGGGCCCGATGGCTACACCTTC
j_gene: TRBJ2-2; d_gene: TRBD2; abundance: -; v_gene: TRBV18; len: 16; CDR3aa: CASSPTGTSSSGELFF; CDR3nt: TGTGCCAGCTCACCAACTGGGACTAGCTCGAGCGGGGAGCTGTTTTTT
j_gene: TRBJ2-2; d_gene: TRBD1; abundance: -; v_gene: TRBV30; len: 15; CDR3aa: CAWRNRGASTGELFF; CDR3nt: TGTGCCTGGAGGAACAGGGGGGCCAGCACCGGGGAGCTGTTTTTT
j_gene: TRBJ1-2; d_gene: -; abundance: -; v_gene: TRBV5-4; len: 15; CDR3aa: CASSLLGALIYGYTF; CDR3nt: TGTGCCAGCAGCTTGTTGGGGGCGCTTATCTATGGCTACACCTTC
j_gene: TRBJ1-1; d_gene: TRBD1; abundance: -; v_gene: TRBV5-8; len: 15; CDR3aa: CASSLGTALNTEAFF; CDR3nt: TGTGCCAGCAGCTTAGGGACAGCCTTGAACACTGAAGCTTTCTTT
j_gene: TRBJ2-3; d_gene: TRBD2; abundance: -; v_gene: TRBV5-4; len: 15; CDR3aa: CASSPGLAGQDTQYF; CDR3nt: TGTGCCAGCAGCCCGGGACTAGCGGGACAAGATACGCAGTATTTT
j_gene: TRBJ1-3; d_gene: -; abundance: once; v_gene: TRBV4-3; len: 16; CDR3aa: CASSQDQGGTGNTIYF; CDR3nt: TGCGCCAGCAGCCAAGATCAAGGAGGGACTGGAAACACCATATATTTT
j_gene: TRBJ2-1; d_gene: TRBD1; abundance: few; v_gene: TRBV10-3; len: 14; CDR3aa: CAISARTGDNEQFF; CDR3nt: TGTGCCATCAGTGCAAGGACAGGGGACAATGAGCAGTTCTTC
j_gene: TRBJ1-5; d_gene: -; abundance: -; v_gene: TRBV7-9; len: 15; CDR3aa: CASSLAHSSNQPQHF; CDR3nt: TGTGCCAGCAGCTTAGCGCACAGCAGCAATCAGCCCCAGCATTTT
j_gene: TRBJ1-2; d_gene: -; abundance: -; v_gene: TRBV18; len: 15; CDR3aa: CASSPSSGENYGYTF; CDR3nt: TGTGCCAGCTCACCCTCATCCGGAGAAAACTATGGCTACACCTTC
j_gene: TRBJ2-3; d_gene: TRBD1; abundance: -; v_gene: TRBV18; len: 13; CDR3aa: CASSRTGPDTQYF; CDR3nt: TGTGCCAGCTCACGGACAGGGCCAGATACGCAGTATTTT
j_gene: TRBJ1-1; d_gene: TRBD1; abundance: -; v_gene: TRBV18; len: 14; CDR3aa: CASSSQGLGTEAFF; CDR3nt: TGTGCCAGCTCATCACAGGGGTTGGGCACTGAAGCTTTCTTT
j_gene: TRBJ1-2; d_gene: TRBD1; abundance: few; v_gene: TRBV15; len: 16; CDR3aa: CATSTSKTQQGDGYTF; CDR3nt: TGTGCCACCAGCACATCGAAGACACAACAGGGGGATGGCTACACCTTC
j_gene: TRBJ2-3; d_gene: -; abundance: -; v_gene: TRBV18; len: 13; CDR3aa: CASSPPSPDTQYF; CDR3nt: TGTGCCAGCTCACCACCTAGCCCAGATACGCAGTATTTT
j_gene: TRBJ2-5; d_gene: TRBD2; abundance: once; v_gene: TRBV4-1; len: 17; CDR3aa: CASSQGTSGRAGETQYF; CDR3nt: TGCGCCAGCAGCCAAGGAACTAGCGGGAGGGCCGGGGAGACCCAGTACTTC
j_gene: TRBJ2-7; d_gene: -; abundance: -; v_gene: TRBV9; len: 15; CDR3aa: CASSVGGPDSNEQYF; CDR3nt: TGTGCCAGCAGCGTAGGGGGTCCCGACAGCAACGAGCAGTACTTC
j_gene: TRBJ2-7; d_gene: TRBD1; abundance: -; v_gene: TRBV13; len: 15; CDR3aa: CASSFGTASSYEQYF; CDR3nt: TGTGCCAGCAGCTTCGGGACAGCGTCCTCCTACGAGCAGTACTTC
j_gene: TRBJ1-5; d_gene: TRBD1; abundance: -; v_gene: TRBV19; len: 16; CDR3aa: CASTLRQGNSNQPQHF; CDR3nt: TGTGCCAGTACCCTACGACAGGGAAATAGCAATCAGCCCCAGCATTTT
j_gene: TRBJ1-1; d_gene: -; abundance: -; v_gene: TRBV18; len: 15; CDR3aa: CASSPFSKENTEAFF; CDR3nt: TGTGCCAGCTCACCGTTTAGCAAGGAGAACACTGAAGCTTTCTTT
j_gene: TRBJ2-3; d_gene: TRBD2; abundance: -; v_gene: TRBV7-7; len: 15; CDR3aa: CASSLGREGTDTQYF; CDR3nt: TGTGCTAGCAGCTTAGGACGGGAGGGTACAGATACGCAGTATTTT
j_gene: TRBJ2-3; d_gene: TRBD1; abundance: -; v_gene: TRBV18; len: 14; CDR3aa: CASSPLGGPDTQYF; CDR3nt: TGTGCCAGCTCACCGTTAGGGGGCCCAGATACGCAGTATTTT
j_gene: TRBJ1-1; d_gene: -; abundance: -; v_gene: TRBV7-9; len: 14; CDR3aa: CATQGFGMNTEAFF; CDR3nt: TGTGCCACCCAAGGGTTCGGGATGAACACTGAAGCTTTCTTT
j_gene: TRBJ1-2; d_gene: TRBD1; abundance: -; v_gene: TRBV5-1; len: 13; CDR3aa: CASSLRGQRGYTF; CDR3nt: TGCGCCAGCAGCTTGAGGGGACAGCGTGGCTACACCTTC
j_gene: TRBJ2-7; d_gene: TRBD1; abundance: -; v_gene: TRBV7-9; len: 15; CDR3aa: CASSSLPGQGYEQYF; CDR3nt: TGTGCCAGCAGCTCATTACCGGGACAGGGGTACGAGCAGTACTTC
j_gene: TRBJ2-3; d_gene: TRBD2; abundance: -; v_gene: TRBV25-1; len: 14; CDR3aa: CASSLGGGTDTQYF; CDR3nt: TGTGCCAGCAGTCTCGGGGGGGGCACAGATACGCAGTATTTT
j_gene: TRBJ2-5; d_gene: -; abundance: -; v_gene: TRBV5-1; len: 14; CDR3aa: CASSLDSSGETQYF; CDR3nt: TGCGCCAGCAGCTTGGACAGTTCAGGAGAGACCCAGTACTTC
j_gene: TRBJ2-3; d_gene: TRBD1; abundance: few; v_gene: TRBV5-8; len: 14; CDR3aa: CASSRTGFTDTQYF; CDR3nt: TGTGCCAGCAGCCGGACAGGATTCACAGATACGCAGTATTTT
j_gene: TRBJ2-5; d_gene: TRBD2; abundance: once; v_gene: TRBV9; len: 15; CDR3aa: CASSHGTSGKETQYF; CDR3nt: TGTGCCAGCAGCCACGGGACTAGCGGAAAAGAGACCCAGTACTTC
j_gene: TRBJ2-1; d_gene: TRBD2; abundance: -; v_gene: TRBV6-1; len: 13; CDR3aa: CASSGDYQREQFF; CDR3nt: TGTGCCAGCAGTGGGGACTACCAGAGAGAGCAGTTCTTC
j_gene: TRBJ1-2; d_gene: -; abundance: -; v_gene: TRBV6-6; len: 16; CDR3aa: CASSSLGQSIAYGYTF; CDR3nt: TGTGCCAGCAGTTCCCTTGGACAGTCTATTGCCTATGGCTACACCTTC
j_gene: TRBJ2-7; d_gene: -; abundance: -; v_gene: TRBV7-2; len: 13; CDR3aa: CASSARTEIEQYF; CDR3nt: TGTGCCAGCAGCGCCCGGACAGAAATCGAGCAGTACTTC
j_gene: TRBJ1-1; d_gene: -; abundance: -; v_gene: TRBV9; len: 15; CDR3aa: CASSTYRAGNTEAFF; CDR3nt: TGTGCCAGCAGCACTTACAGGGCAGGGAACACTGAAGCTTTCTTT
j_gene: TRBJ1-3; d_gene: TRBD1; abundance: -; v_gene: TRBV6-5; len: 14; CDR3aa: CASTTGDGGNTIYF; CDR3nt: TGTGCCAGCACCACAGGGGATGGTGGAAACACCATATATTTT